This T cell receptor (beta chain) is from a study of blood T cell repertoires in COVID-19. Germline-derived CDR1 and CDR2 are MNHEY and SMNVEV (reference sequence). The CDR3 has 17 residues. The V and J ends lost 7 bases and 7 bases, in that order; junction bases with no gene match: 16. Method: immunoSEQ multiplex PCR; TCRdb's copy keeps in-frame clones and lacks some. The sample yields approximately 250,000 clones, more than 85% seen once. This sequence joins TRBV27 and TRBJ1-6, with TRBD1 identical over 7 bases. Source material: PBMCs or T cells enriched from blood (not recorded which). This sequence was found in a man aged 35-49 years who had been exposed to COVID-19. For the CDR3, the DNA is TGTGCCAGCAAAAAAGACAGGGAACCCTTCCTCAATTCACCCCTCCACTTT. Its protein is CASKKDREPFLNSPLHF.